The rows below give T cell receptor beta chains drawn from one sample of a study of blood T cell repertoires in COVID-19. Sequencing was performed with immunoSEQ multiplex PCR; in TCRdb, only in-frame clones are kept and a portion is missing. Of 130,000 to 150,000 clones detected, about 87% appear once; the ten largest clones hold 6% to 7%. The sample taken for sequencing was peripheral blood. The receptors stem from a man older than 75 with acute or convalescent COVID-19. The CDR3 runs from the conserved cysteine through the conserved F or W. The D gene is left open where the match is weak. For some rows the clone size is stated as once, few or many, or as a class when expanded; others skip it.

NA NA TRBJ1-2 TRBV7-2 CASSQQGPTPVGYTF TGTGCCAGCAGTCAACAGGGTCCCACCCCGGTAGGCTACACCTTC
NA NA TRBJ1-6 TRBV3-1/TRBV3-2 CASTEASGNNSPLHF TGTGCCAGCACCGAAGCGTCAGGGAATAATTCACCCCTCCACTTT
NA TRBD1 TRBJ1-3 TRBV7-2 CASSPGQGISGNTIYF TGTGCCAGCAGCCCGGGACAGGGGATATCTGGAAACACCATATATTTT
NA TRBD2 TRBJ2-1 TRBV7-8 CASSLQPPTSGGGREQFF TGTGCCAGCAGCTTACAGCCCCCCACTAGCGGGGGGGGCCGTGAGCAGTTCTTC
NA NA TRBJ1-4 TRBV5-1 CASSFGGANEKLFF TGCGCCAGCAGCTTTGGCGGGGCTAATGAAAAACTGTTTTTT
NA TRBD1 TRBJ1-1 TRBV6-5 CASGTGGHTEAFF TGTGCCAGCGGTACAGGGGGGCACACTGAAGCTTTCTTT
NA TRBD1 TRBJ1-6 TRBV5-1 CASSYIGTGDSPLHF TGCGCCAGCAGCTATATAGGGACAGGCGATTCACCCCTCCACTTT
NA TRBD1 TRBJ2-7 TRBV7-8 CASSLGLGGTGPYEQYF TGTGCCAGCAGCTTAGGGTTAGGAGGGACAGGCCCCTACGAGCAGTACTTC
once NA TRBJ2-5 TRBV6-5 CASSLAETQYF TGTGCCAGCTCCCTTGCGGAGACCCAGTACTTC
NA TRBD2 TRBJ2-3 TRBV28 CASSSTSVSQDTQYF TGTGCCAGCAGTTCAACTAGCGTTTCCCAAGATACGCAGTATTTT
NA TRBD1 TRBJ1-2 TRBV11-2 CASSPGTAQFNYGYTF TGTGCCAGCAGCCCGGGGACAGCCCAATTTAACTATGGCTACACCTTC
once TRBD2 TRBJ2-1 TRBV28 CASSSPSGGGTYNEQFF TGTGCCAGCAGTAGCCCTAGCGGGGGAGGAACCTACAATGAGCAGTTCTTC
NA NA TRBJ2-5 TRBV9 CASSPRTNQETQYF TGTGCCAGCAGCCCCCGGACTAACCAAGAGACCCAGTACTTC
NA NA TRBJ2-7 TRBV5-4 CASSLTSSYEQYF TGTGCCAGCAGCTTGACAAGTTCTTACGAGCAGTACTTC
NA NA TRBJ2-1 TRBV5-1 CASSLDSVHEQFF TGCGCCAGCAGCTTGGATAGCGTCCATGAGCAGTTCTTC
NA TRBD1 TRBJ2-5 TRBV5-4 CASSSGQGAETQYF TGTGCCAGCAGCTCCGGACAGGGAGCAGAGACCCAGTACTTC
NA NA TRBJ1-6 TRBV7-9 CASSLGAGVNSPLHF TGTGCCAGCAGCTTGGGGGCAGGTGTGAATTCACCCCTCCACTTT
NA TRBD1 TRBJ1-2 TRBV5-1 CASSLKTGGSYGYTF TGCGCCAGCAGCCTGAAGACAGGGGGGAGCTATGGCTACACCTTC
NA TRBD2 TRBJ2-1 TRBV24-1 CATSEGGGANEQFF TGTGCCACCAGTGAAGGCGGGGGGGCCAATGAGCAGTTCTTC
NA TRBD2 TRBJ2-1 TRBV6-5 CASSYRGGRVGDEQFF TGTGCCAGCAGTTACAGAGGCGGGAGGGTCGGGGATGAGCAGTTCTTC
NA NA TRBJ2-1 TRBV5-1 CASSLSSGPFREQFF TGCGCCAGCAGCTTGTCGAGCGGACCCTTCCGGGAGCAGTTCTTC
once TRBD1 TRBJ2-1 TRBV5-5 CASSLDGTGIDEQFF TGTGCCAGCAGCTTGGATGGGACAGGGATCGATGAGCAGTTCTTC
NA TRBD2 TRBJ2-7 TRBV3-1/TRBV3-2 CASRQRESSYEQYF TGTGCCAGCCGCCAGCGGGAGAGCTCCTACGAGCAGTACTTC
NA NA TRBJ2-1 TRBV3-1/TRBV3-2 CASSPQDRTEGEQFF TGTGCCAGCAGCCCCCAGGATCGGACAGAGGGTGAGCAGTTCTTC